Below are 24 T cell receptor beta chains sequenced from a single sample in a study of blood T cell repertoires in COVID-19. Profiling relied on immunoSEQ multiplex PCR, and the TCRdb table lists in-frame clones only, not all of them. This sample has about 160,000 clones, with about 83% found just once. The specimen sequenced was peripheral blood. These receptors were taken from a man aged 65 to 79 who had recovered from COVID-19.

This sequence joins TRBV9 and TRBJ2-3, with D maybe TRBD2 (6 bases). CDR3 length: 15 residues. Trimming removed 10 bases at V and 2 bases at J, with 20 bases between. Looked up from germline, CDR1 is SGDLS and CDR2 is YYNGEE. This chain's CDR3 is CASGGFGRATDTQYF. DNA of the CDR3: TGTGCCTCCGGGGGATTTGGGCGGGCCACAGATACGCAGTATTTT.

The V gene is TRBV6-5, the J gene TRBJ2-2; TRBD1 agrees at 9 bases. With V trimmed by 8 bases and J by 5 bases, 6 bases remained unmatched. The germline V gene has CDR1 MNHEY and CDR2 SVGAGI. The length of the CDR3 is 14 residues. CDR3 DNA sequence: TGTGCCAGCGGCCGGGACAGGGAAACCGGGGAGCTGTTTTTT. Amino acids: CASGRDRETGELFF.

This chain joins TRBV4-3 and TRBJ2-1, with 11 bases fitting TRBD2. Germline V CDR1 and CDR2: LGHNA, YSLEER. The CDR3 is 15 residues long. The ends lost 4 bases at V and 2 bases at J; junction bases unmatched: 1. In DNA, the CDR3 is TGCGCCAGCAGCCGACTAGCGGGAACCTACAATGAGCAGTTCTTC. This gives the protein CASSRLAGTYNEQFF.

CDR3 in DNA: TGTGCCAGCAGTCCACGACAGGGGGCTTGGAGTTCACCCCTCCACTTT. Translating it yields CASSPRQGAWSSPLHF. This chain connects TRBV6-2 or TRBV6-3 to TRBJ1-6; TRBD1 matches 10 bases. CDR3 length equals 16 residues. Germline values: CDR1 MNHEY, CDR2 SVGEGT. The junction had 10 bases not matched to a gene; V was cut back by 5 bases and J by 9 bases.

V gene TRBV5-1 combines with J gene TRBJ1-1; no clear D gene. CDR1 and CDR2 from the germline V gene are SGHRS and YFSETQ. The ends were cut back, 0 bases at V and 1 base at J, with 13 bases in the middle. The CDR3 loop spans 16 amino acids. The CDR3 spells CASSLGTGNRNTEAFF. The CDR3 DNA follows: TGCGCCAGCAGCTTGGGTACGGGAAATAGGAACACTGAAGCTTTCTTT. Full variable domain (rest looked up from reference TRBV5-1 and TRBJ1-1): KAGVTQTPRYLIKTRGQQVTLSCSPISGHRSVSWYQQTPGQGLQFLFEYFSETQRNKGNFPGRFSGRQFSNSRSEMNVSTLELGDSALYLCASSLGTGNRNTEAFFGQGTRLTVV.

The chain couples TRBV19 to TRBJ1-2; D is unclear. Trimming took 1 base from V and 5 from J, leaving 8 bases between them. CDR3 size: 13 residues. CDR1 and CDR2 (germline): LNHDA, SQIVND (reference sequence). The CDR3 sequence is CASSIGWQYGYTF. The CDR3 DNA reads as TGTGCCAGTAGTATAGGTTGGCAGTATGGCTACACCTTC.

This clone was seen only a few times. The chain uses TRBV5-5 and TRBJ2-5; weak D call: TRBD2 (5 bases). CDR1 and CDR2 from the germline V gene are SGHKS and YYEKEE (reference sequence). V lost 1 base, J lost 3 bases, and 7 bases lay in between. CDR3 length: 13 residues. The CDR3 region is CASSLPGKETQYF. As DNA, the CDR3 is TGTGCCAGCAGCTTGCCGGGGAAAGAGACCCAGTACTTC.

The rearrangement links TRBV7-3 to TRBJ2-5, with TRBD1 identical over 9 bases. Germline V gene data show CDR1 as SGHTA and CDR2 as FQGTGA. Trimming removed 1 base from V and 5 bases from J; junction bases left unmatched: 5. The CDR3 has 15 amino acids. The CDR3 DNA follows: TGTGCCAGCAGCTTAAACCAGGGGACAGGGGAGACCCAGTACTTC. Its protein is CASSLNQGTGETQYF.

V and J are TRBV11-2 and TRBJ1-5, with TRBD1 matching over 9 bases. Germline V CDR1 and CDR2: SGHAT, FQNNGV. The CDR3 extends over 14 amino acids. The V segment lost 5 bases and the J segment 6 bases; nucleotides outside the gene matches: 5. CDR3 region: CASSPDRGSQPQHF. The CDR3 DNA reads TGTGCCAGCAGCCCGGACAGGGGAAGTCAGCCCCAGCATTTT.

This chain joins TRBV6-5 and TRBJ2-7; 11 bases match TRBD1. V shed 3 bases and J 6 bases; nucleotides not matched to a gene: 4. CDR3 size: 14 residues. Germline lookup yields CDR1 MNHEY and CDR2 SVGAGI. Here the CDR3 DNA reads TGTGCCAGCAGTTATGACGGGACAGGGGGCGAGCAGTACTTC. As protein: CASSYDGTGGEQYF.

This CDR3 is CASSESGQGTRFLYIGQFF. The CDR3 nucleotides are TGCGCCAGCAGTGAGTCAGGACAGGGAACCCGTTTCCTTTACATTGGGCAGTTCTTC. This chain uses TRBV10-2 with TRBJ2-1; 8 positions agree with TRBD1. Germline V gene data show CDR1 as WSHSY and CDR2 as SAAADI. With 0 bases clipped from V and 12 bases from J, the junction kept 22 bases outside the gene matches. CDR3 length: 19 residues.

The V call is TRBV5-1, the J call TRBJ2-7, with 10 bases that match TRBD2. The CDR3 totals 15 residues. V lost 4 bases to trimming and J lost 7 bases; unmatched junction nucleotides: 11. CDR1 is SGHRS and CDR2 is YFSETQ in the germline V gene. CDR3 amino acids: CASSTGGTSVREQYF. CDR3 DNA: TGCGCCAGCAGCACGGGAGGGACTAGCGTACGGGAGCAGTACTTC.

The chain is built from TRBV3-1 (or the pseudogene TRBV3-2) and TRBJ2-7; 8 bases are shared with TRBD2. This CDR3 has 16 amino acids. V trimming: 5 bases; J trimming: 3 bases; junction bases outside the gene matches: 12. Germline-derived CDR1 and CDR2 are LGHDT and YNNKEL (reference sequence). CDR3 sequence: CASSAQGNSGIYEQYF. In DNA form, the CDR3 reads TGTGCCAGCAGCGCGCAGGGTAATAGCGGGATCTACGAGCAGTACTTC.

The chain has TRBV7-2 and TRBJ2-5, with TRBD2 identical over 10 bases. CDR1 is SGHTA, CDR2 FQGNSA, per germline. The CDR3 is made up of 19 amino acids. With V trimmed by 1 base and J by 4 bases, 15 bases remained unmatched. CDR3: CASSLDPFQAGGPSETQYF. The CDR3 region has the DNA TGTGCCAGCAGCTTAGACCCTTTTCAAGCGGGAGGGCCCTCAGAGACCCAGTACTTC.

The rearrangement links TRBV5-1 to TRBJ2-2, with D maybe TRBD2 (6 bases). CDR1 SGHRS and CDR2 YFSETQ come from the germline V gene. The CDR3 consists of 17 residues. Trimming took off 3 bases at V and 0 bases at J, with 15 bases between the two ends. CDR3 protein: CASSSPRGGTNTGELFF. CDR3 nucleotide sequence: TGCGCCAGCAGCTCCCCCCGGGGAGGAACGAACACCGGGGAGCTGTTTTTT.

CDR3 residues: CASRQGFTGELFF. The CDR3 DNA is TGTGCCAGCAGACAGGGGTTCACCGGGGAGCTGTTTTTT. The chain recombines TRBV27 with TRBJ2-2; TRBD1 aligns across 7 bases. Germline V gene sequence: CDR1 MNHEY, CDR2 SMNVEV (reference sequence). With V trimmed by 6 bases and J by 4 bases, 2 bases remained unmatched. The CDR3 loop spans 13 amino acids.

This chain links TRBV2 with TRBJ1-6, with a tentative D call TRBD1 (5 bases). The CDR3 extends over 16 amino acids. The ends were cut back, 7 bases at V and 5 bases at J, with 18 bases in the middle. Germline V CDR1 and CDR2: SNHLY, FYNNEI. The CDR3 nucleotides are TGTGCCAGCAACCCTCTTGGCGGGGCAGATAATTCACCCCTCCACTTT. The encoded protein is CASNPLGGADNSPLHF.

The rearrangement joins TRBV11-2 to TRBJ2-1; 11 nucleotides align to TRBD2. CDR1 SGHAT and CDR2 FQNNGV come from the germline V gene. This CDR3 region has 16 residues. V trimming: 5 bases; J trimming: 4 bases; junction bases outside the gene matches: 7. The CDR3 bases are TGTGCCAGCAGCCCTTCCGGGACTAGCGGTTACAATGAGCAGTTCTTC. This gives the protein CASSPSGTSGYNEQFF.

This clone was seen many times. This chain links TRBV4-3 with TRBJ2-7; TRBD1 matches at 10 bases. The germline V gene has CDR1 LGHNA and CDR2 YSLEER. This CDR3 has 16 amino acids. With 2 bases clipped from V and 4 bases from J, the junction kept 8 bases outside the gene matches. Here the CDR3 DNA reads TGCGCCAGCAGCCAACATGGGGGGGACAGGGGATACGAGCAGTACTTC. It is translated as CASSQHGGDRGYEQYF.

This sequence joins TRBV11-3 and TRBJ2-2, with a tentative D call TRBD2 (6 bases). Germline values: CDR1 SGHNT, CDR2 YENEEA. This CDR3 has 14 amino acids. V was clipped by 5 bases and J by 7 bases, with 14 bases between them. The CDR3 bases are TGTGCCAGCAGCCGTGGGACCGGGGGCGGGGAGCTGTTTTTT. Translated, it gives CASSRGTGGGELFF.

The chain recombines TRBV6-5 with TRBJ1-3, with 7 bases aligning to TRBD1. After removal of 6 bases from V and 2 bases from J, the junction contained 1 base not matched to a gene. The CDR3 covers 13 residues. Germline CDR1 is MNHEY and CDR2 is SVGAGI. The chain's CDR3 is CASRDRAGNTIYF. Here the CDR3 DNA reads TGTGCCAGCAGAGACAGGGCTGGAAACACCATATATTTT.

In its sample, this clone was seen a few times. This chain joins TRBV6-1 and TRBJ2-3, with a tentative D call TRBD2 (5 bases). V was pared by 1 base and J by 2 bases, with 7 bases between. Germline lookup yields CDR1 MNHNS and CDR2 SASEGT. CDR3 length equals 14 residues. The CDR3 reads CASSEGGITDTQYF. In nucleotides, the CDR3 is TGTGCCAGCAGTGAAGGAGGGATCACAGATACGCAGTATTTT.

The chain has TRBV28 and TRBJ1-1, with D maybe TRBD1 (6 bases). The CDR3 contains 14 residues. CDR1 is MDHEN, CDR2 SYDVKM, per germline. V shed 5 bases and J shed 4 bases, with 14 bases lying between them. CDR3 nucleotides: TGTGCCAGCAGTGGAGGGGGGGCGGTCACTGAAGCTTTCTTT. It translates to CASSGGGAVTEAFF. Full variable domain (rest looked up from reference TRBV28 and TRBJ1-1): DVKVTQSSRYLVKRTGEKVFLECVQDMDHENMFWYRQDPGLGLRLIYFSYDVKMKEKGDIPEGYSVSREKKERFSLILESASTNQTSMYLCASSGGGAVTEAFFGQGTRLTVV.

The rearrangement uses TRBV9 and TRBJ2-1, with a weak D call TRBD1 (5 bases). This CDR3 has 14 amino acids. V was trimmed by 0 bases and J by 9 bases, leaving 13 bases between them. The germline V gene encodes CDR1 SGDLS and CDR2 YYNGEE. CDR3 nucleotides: TGTGCCAGCAGCGTAGTTAACTATAGGGGTGAGCAGTTCTTC. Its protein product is CASSVVNYRGEQFF. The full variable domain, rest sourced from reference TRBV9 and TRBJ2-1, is DSGVTQTPKHLITATGQRVTLRCSPRSGDLSVYWYQQSLDQGLQFLIQYYNGEERAKGNILERFSAQQFPDLHSELNLSSLELGDSALYFCASSVVNYRGEQFFGPGTRLTVL.